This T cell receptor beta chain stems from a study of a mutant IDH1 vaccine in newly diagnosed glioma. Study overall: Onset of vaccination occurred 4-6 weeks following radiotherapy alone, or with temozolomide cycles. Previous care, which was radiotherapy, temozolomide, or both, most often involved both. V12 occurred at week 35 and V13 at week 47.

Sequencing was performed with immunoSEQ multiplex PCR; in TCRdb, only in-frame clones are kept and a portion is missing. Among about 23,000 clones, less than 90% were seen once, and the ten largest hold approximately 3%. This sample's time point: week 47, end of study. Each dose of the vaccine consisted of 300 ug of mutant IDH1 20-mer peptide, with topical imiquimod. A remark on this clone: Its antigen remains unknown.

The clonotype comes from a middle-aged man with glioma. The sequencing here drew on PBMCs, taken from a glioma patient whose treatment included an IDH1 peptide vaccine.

This CDR3 is CASSQTRDRMNTEAFF. In DNA form, the CDR3 reads TGTGCCAGCAGCCAAACTCGGGACAGGATGAACACTGAAGCTTTCTTT. The chain employs TRBV7-2 and TRBJ1-1; 8 bases map to TRBD1. CDR1 is SGHTA, CDR2 FQGNSA, per germline. Trimming cost V 5 bases and J 0 bases; bases outside gene matches: 8. This CDR3 is built from 16 residues.